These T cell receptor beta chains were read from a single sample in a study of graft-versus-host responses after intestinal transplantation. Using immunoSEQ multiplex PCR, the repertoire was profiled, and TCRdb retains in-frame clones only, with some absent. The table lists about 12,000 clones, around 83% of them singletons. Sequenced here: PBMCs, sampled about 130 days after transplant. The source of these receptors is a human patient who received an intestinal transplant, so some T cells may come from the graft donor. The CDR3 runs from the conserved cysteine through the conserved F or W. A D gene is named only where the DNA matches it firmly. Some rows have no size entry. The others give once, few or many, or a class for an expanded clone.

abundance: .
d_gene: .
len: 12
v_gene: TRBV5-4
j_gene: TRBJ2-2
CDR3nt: TGTGCCAGCAGCGGCTGGACCGGGGAGCTGTTTTTT
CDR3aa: CASSGWTGELFF

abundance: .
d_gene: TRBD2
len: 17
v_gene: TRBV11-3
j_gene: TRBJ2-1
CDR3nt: TGTGCCAGCAGCCAAATAGCGGGGGTTAGCTCCTACAATGAGCAGTTCTTC
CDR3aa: CASSQIAGVSSYNEQFF

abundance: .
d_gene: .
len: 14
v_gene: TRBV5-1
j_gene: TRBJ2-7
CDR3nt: TGCGCCAGCAGCGATAAGGCGGGCTCCTACGAGCAGTACTTC
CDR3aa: CASSDKAGSYEQYF

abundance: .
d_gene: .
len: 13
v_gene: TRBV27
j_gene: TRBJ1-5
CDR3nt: TGTGCCAGCAGTTTGGCGCCAAGTCAGCCCCAGCATTTT
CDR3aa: CASSLAPSQPQHF

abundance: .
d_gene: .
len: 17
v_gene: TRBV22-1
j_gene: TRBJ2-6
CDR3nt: TGTCCTGGGAGATTGGGCAGCGAACAAAGTCGGGCCAACGTCCTGACTTTC
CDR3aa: CPGRLGSEQSRANVLTF

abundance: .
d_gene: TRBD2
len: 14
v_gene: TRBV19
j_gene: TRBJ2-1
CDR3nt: TGTGCCAGTAGTATTGGCGGGGGTTACAATGAGCAGTTCTTC
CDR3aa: CASSIGGGYNEQFF

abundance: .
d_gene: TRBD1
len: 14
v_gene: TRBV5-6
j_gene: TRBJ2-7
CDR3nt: TGTGCCAGCAGCTCCTGGACAGGGGGAACAGAGCAGTACTTC
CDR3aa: CASSSWTGGTEQYF

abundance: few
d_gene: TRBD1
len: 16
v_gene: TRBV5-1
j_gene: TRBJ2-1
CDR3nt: TGCGCCAGCAGCGCTTCCTCGACAGGGTTATTCAATGAGCAGTTCTTC
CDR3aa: CASSASSTGLFNEQFF

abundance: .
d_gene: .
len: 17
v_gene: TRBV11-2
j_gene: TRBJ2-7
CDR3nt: TGTGCCAGCAGCTTAGATATCTTAAGGGTTGGGGTACACGAGCAGTACTTC
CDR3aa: CASSLDILRVGVHEQYF

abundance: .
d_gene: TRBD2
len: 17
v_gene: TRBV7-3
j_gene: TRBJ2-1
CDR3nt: TGTGCCAGCAGCCTGTATCGACTAGCGGGAGGAGGGAATGAGCAGTTCTTC
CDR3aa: CASSLYRLAGGGNEQFF

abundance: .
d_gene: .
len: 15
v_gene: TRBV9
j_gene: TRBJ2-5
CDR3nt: TGTGCCAGCAGCGTAGATGGAGGGGACCAAGAGACCCAGTACTTC
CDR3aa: CASSVDGGDQETQYF

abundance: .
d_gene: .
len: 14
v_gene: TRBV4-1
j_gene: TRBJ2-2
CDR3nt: TGCGCCAGCAGCCAAGACGAGGAGACCGGGGGGCTGTTTTTT
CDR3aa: CASSQDEETGGLFF

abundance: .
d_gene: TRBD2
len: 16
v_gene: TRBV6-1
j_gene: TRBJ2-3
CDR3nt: TGTGCCAGCAGTGAAGGCCACGGGAGGGAAAAAGATACGCAGTATTTT
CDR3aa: CASSEGHGREKDTQYF

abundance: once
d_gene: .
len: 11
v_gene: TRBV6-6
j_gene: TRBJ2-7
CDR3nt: TGTGCCAGCAGCCGCGCCTCAAAGCAGTACTTC
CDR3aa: CASSRASKQYF

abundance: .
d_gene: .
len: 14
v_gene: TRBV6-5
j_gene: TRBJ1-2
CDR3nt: TGTGCCAGCAGTTACGAGGGACGGAACTATGGCTACACCTTC
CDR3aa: CASSYEGRNYGYTF

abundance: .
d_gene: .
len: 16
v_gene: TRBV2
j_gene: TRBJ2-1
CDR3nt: TGTGCCAGCACCGAGGGGAGGGGGCCCTCCTACAATGAGCAGTTCTTC
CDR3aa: CASTEGRGPSYNEQFF

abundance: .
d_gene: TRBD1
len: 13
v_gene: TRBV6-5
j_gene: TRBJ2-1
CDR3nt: TGTGCCAGCAGTTACTCGCAGGGGGATGAGCAGTTCTTC
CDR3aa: CASSYSQGDEQFF

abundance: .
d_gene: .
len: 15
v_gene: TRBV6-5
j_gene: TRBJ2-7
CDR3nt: TGTGCCAGCAGTTCGGGAACAGGGTCCACCTACGAGCAGTACTTC
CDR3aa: CASSSGTGSTYEQYF

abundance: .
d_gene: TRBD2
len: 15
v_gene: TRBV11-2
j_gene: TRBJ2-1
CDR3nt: TGTGCCAGCAGACCCGGACTAGCGGGCTACAATGAGCAGTTCTTC
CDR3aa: CASRPGLAGYNEQFF

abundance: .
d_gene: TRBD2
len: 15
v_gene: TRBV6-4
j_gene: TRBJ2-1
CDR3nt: TGTGCCAGCAGTCCGACTAGCGGGATCCCCCATGAGCAGTTCTTC
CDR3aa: CASSPTSGIPHEQFF

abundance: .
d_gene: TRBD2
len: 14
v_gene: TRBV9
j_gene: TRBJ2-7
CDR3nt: TGTGCCAGCAGCGGCGGGACTAGCGGTTACGAGCAGTACTTC
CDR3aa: CASSGGTSGYEQYF

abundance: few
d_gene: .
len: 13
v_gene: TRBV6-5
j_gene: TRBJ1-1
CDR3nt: TGTGCCAGCAGGGACAGTGAGAACACTGAAGCTTTCTTT
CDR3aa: CASRDSENTEAFF

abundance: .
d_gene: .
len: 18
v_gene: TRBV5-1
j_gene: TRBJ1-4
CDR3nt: TGCGCCAGCAGCTTGGGAGGACAAGTAGGTGCAACTAATGAAAAACTGTTTTTT
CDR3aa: CASSLGGQVGATNEKLFF

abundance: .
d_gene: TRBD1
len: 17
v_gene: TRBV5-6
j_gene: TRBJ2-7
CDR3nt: TGTGCCAGCAGCGATTGGACAGGCTGGAGGTTGTATAACGAGCAGTACTTC
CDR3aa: CASSDWTGWRLYNEQYF